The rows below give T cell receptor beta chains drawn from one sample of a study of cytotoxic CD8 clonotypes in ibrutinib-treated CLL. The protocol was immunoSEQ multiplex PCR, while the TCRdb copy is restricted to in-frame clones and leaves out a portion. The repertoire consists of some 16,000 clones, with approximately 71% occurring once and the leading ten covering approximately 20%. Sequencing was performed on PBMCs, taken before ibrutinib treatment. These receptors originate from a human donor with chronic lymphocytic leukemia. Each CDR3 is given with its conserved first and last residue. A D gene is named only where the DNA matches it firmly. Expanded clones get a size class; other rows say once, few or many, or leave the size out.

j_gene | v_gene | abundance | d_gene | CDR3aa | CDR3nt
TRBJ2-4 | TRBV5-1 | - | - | CASSLAGQRAKNIQYF | TGCGCCAGCAGCTTGGCGGGACAAAGAGCCAAAAACATTCAGTACTTC
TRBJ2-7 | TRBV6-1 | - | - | CASREGGTSYEQYF | TGTGCCAGCCGAGAGGGGGGCACCTCCTACGAGCAGTACTTC
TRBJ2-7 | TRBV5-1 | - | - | CASSDPGLSYEQYF | TGCGCCAGCAGCGATCCGGGCCTATCCTACGAGCAGTACTTC
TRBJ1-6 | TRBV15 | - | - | CATSTLYNSPLHF | TGTGCCACCAGCACATTGTATAATTCACCCCTCCACTTT
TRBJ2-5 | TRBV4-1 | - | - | CASSQGFASRETQYF | TGCGCCAGCAGCCAAGGTTTCGCCTCTCGGGAGACCCAGTACTTC
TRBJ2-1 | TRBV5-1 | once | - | CASSWKGTTGYNEQFF | TGCGCCAGCAGCTGGAAGGGCACCACGGGGTACAATGAGCAGTTCTTC
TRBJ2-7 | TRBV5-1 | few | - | CASSLGLDRVDEQYF | TGCGCCAGCAGCTTGGGGCTAGACCGAGTCGACGAGCAGTACTTC
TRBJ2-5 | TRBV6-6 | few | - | CASSPRETQYF | TGTGCCAGCAGCCCGAGAGAGACCCAGTACTTC
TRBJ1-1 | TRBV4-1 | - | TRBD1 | CASSQLDRVTEAFF | TGCGCCAGCAGCCAATTGGACAGGGTCACTGAAGCTTTCTTT
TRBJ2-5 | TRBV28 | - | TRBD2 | CASSFRRGGGETQYF | TGTGCCAGCAGTTTCCGGCGGGGGGGCGGGGAGACCCAGTACTTC